These T cell receptor beta chains were read from a single sample in a study of blood T cells in healthy people across ages. TCRdb recomputed calls from the 5' RACE reads with MiXCR, one row per CDR3 protein. The data contain 1.5 million to 2 million distinct CDR3 sequences, roughly 50% of them singletons. Sample: blood. The receptor source for this set is a woman in her forties in good health. The CDR3 runs from the conserved cysteine through the conserved F or W. A D gene is named only where the DNA matches it firmly. A clone size is listed for some rows: how often the clone was seen (once, few, many), or a class if it is expanded.

clone size	V gene	D gene	J gene	CDR3 DNA	CDR3 protein
-	TRBV5-1	TRBD1	TRBJ2-5	TGCGCCAGCAGCTTGGGACAGGGGGTCGCGGAGACCCAGTACTTC	CASSLGQGVAETQYF
few	TRBV25-1	-	TRBJ2-7	TGTGCCAGCAGCCGAGAGTGGGAGGAGGAATACGAGCAGTACTTC	CASSREWEEEYEQYF
few	TRBV9	-	TRBJ1-1	TGTGCCAGCAGCGTAGGAGGGGCGAACACTGAAGCTTTCTTT	CASSVGGANTEAFF
-	TRBV4-2	-	TRBJ2-5	TGTGCCAGCAGCCAAGACGTACTAGGTAGAAAGGGAGAGACCCAGTACTTC	CASSQDVLGRKGETQYF
few	TRBV10-3	-	TRBJ2-5	TGTGCCATCAGTGAGTCCCAGGGGATCCAAGAGACCCAGTACTTC	CAISESQGIQETQYF
-	TRBV29-1	-	TRBJ2-1	TGCAGCGTTCGGAATAATGCCTACGAGCAGTTCTTC	CSVRNNAYEQFF
-	TRBV12-3/TRBV12-4	-	TRBJ2-3	TGTGCCAGCAGTTTAAGTTACCACACAGATACGCAGTATTTT	CASSLSYHTDTQYF
few	TRBV5-1	-	TRBJ2-3	TGCGCCAGCAGCTTGGACGGCTCACGTACTAGCACAGATACGCAGTATTTT	CASSLDGSRTSTDTQYF
-	TRBV20-1	-	TRBJ2-3	TGCAGTGCTAGACTAGTCGGGCCCTTTGATACGCAGTATTTT	CSARLVGPFDTQYF
few	TRBV7-2	-	TRBJ2-7	TGTGCCAGCAGCTTAGACAACAGTAGTGAGCAGTACTTC	CASSLDNSSEQYF
-	TRBV28	TRBD1	TRBJ2-3	TGTGCCAGCATTAGCCCGGGACAGGGCGGCGATACGCAGTATTTT	CASISPGQGGDTQYF
-	TRBV13	-	TRBJ2-3	TGTGCCAGCAGCTCCCCGTCAGGGATAAATTTTGATACGCAGTATTTT	CASSSPSGINFDTQYF
-	TRBV6-2/TRBV6-3	TRBD1	TRBJ2-7	TGTGCCAGCAGTTACGGACAGGGGGTCAACGAGCAGTACTTC	CASSYGQGVNEQYF
few	TRBV7-9	-	TRBJ2-5	TGTGCCAGCAGCTTAACCTTTCAGCGAGGGGAGACCCAGTACTTC	CASSLTFQRGETQYF
-	TRBV20-1	TRBD2	TRBJ2-1	TGCAGTAGCCTGAGGACTAGCGTCTACAATGAGCAGTTCTTC	CSSLRTSVYNEQFF
-	TRBV18	-	TRBJ1-2	TGTGCCAGCTCACTACAGGATTTTGGGGGCTATGGCTACACCTTC	CASSLQDFGGYGYTF
-	TRBV15	TRBD1	TRBJ2-1	TGTGCCACCAGCAGAGGGGACAGGGGGTGGGACAATGAGCAGTTCTTC	CATSRGDRGWDNEQFF
few	TRBV7-2	-	TRBJ2-5	TGTGCCAGCAGCACCACTAGGGGGTGGGAGACCCAGTACTTC	CASSTTRGWETQYF
once	TRBV20-1	-	TRBJ1-2	TGCAGTGCTCCGGACAGAAACCAGTATGGCTACACCTTC	CSAPDRNQYGYTF
few	TRBV11-1	TRBD1	TRBJ2-6	TGTGCCAGCAGCTTACTTGGGACAGGGGTCTTCTTAGGCTCTGGGGCCAACGTCCTGACTTTC	CASSLLGTGVFLGSGANVLTF
-	TRBV5-1	TRBD2	TRBJ2-1	TGCGCCAGCAGCTTGGCCGTGACTAGCGGGTACAATGAGCAGTTCTTC	CASSLAVTSGYNEQFF
few	TRBV29-1	-	TRBJ2-1	TGCAGCGTAGCCAGTGGAGGGAATGAGCAGTTCTTC	CSVASGGNEQFF
few	TRBV6-2/TRBV6-3	-	TRBJ2-1	TGTGCCAGCAGTAACGGGCTTGACAATGAGCAGTTCTTC	CASSNGLDNEQFF
-	TRBV29-1	TRBD2	TRBJ2-3	TGCAGCGTTGAGGCGGGGGGGCAATGGGATACGCAGTATTTT	CSVEAGGQWDTQYF
-	TRBV20-1	TRBD2	TRBJ2-5	TGCAGTGTGAGGACTAGCGGGGGGGACGAGACCCAGTACTTC	CSVRTSGGDETQYF
-	TRBV27	-	TRBJ1-2	TGTGCCAGCAGATTTGGAGGCTACACCTTC	CASRFGGYTF
-	TRBV10-3	-	TRBJ1-1	TGTGCCATCAGCGGGTTGAACACTGAAGCTTTCTTT	CAISGLNTEAFF
-	TRBV20-1	TRBD2	TRBJ2-5	TGCAGTGCTAGACTGCGGACTAGTATCAATGAGCAGTACTTC	CSARLRTSINEQYF
-	TRBV3-1	-	TRBJ2-5	TGTGCCAGCAGCCAAGAAGGGAGAGGAATCTCGGAGACCCAGTACTTC	CASSQEGRGISETQYF
-	TRBV20-1	-	TRBJ1-5	TGCAGTGCTAGGGACAGTAGAGGCAATCAGCCCCAGCATTTT	CSARDSRGNQPQHF
once	TRBV15	TRBD1	TRBJ2-5	TGTGCCACCAGCAGAGGGGGACAGGGACAAGAGACCCAGTACTTC	CATSRGGQGQETQYF
-	TRBV6-2/TRBV6-3	TRBD1	TRBJ2-7	TGTGCCTGCCGAAGACAGGGAACCTACGAGCAGTACTTC	CACRRQGTYEQYF
-	TRBV28	-	TRBJ2-7	TGTGCCAGCAGCCCCGAGGGCCGGGGTGCCTACGAGCAGTACTTC	CASSPEGRGAYEQYF
-	TRBV7-8	-	TRBJ1-6	TGTGCCAGCAGGCGAACGGGGGACTCACCCCTCCACTTT	CASRRTGDSPLHF
few	TRBV5-1	-	TRBJ2-7	TGCGCCAGCAGCTTGGGTAGCGGTGGGTCCCTCGAGCAGTACTTC	CASSLGSGGSLEQYF
-	TRBV4-3	-	TRBJ2-7	TGCGCCAGCAGCCATAGCGGTGTCTCCTACAATGAGCAGTACTTC	CASSHSGVSYNEQYF
few	TRBV27	TRBD2	TRBJ2-7	TGTGCCAGCAGTCTGGGGGGGGAATTGGGCTACGAGCAGTACTTC	CASSLGGELGYEQYF
-	TRBV11-2	TRBD1	TRBJ1-2	TGTGCCAGCAGCCCCGACAGGGTCGTAAGCTATGGCTACACCTTC	CASSPDRVVSYGYTF
few	TRBV20-1	-	TRBJ2-5	TGCAGTGCTAGTAACAGCCCCCAAGAGACCCAGTACTTC	CSASNSPQETQYF
-	TRBV10-3	-	TRBJ2-3	TGTGCCGTGGGGACCCCTTTAGTCGGTACGCAGTATTTT	CAVGTPLVGTQYF
once	TRBV29-1	-	TRBJ2-1	TGCAGCGGGCGACAGCTCAATGAGCAGTTCTTC	CSGRQLNEQFF
few	TRBV7-2	-	TRBJ2-7	TGTGCCAGCAGCTTAGGAGGGTCTGAGTACGAGCAGTACTTC	CASSLGGSEYEQYF
-	TRBV29-1	TRBD1	TRBJ2-5	TGCAGCGTTGAATCTACGACAGGGTTGACGGAGACCCAGTACTTC	CSVESTTGLTETQYF
-	TRBV20-1	TRBD1	TRBJ1-2	TGCAGTGCTGGACAGGGGCTGGCCTATGGCTACACCTTC	CSAGQGLAYGYTF
-	TRBV6-6	TRBD1	TRBJ1-5	TGTGCCAGCTGCTGGGGACAGGGGAAAATTTGGAATCAGCCCCAGCATTTT	CASCWGQGKIWNQPQHF
-	TRBV7-2	TRBD1	TRBJ1-2	TGTGCCAGCAGCCTGAGACAGGGTTTCGATGGCTACACCTTC	CASSLRQGFDGYTF
-	TRBV11-1	TRBD1	TRBJ2-2	TGTGCCAGCAGCTCGGTTGACAGGGTAGGGTTGTCCGGGGAGCTGTTTTTT	CASSSVDRVGLSGELFF
-	TRBV7-9	TRBD1	TRBJ2-7	TGTGCCAGCAGCCCATCGGGACAGGGAAGGAACGAGCAGTACTTC	CASSPSGQGRNEQYF
-	TRBV20-1	TRBD1	TRBJ2-7	TGCAGTGCTAGCCGGGACAGGGGGGTCTACGAGCAGTACTTC	CSASRDRGVYEQYF
-	TRBV2	-	TRBJ2-4	TGTGCCAGCAGTGGCGACCCTAGGGCCAAAAACATTCAGTACTTC	CASSGDPRAKNIQYF
-	TRBV12-3/TRBV12-4	-	TRBJ2-3	TGTGCCAGCAGTTCGCTCAGCAGGCCTGAGGGGGAAACGCAGTATTTT	CASSSLSRPEGETQYF
few	TRBV4-3	-	TRBJ2-5	TGCGCCAGCAGCCAAGATACCCGCGCAGGGCGAGAGACCCAGTACTTC	CASSQDTRAGRETQYF
few	TRBV28	TRBD2	TRBJ2-3	TGTGCCAGCAGTTTTTTGGCGGGGGGGTCTAGCACAGATACGCAGTATTTT	CASSFLAGGSSTDTQYF